This TCR beta chain was sequenced during a study of T-cell memory formation after mild COVID-19. Using constant-segment primers, 5'RACE produced TCR alpha and TCR beta cDNA libraries carrying sample barcodes and UMIs. TCRdb re-derived calls from the 5' RACE reads in MiXCR, one entry per CDR3 protein. The sample carries approximately 270,000 distinct CDR3 sequences, around 15% recorded once. The CDR3 totals 13 residues. The V gene lost 4 bases and the J gene lost 11 bases, with 15 bases spanning the gap. Germline CDR1 is LNHDA and CDR2 is SQIVND (reference sequence). The clonotype originates from a man between 18 and 35 years old who had mild COVID-19 (a few samples of this study predate the infection). Cell type and time point are not known. The genes are TRBV19 and TRBJ1-5; D may be TRBD1 (5 bases). Specimen: PBMCs or a T cell subset sorted from them (not recorded which). CDR3 region: CASSRGSASSQHF. The DNA for the CDR3 is TGTGCCAGTAGTAGGGGGTCCGCTTCGTCCCAGCATTTT.